These 10 T cell receptor beta chains were all obtained from the same sample, sequenced in a study of CD8 T cells in ankylosing spondylitis. Their antigen targets remain unknown. MiXCR, run by TCRdb on the 5' RACE reads, gives a single entry per CDR3 protein. The table includes about 800,000 distinct CDR3 sequences, 10% to 15% detected once. Study results and caveats: Characteristic of ankylosing spondylitis blood, it appeared, was a TCR beta motif comprising several highly homologous variants.

Material: blood, either unsorted or a sorted T cell fraction (not recorded which). Every receptor here comes from a male donor with ankylosing spondylitis.

This clonotype was counted a few times. CDR3 in DNA: TGTGCCAGCAGCGGACACCAGTCAAACACTGAAGCTTTCTTT. Its protein is CASSGHQSNTEAFF. The chain couples TRBV6-1 to TRBJ1-1; possible D gene TRBD1, 5 bases. V dropped 6 bases and J dropped 2 bases, with 13 bases sitting between them. The CDR3 has 14 residues. The germline V gene encodes CDR1 MNHNS and CDR2 SASEGT.

This clonotype was detected a few times. This chain connects TRBV7-8 to TRBJ1-6, with 10 bases fitting TRBD1. Per the germline V gene, CDR1 is SGHVS and CDR2 is FQNEAQ. V lost 4 bases to trimming and J lost 8 bases; unmatched junction nucleotides: 2. CDR3 length: 14 amino acids. The CDR3: CASSSDRGHSPLHF. The CDR3 DNA reads as TGTGCCAGCAGCTCCGACAGGGGGCATTCACCCCTCCACTTT.

This clonotype was detected only a few times. The chain joins TRBV7-2 to TRBJ1-2; possibly TRBD1 for D (5 bases). This CDR3 is 15 amino acids long. Trimming removed 0 bases from V and 3 bases from J, with 11 bases in between. Germline CDR1 reads SGHTA; CDR2 reads FQGNSA. Written as DNA, the CDR3 is TGTGCCAGCAGCTTAGCGGCCGGGACGGACTATGGCTACACCTTC. It is translated as CASSLAAGTDYGYTF.

This clonotype showed up just a few times. V gene TRBV6-2 or TRBV6-3 combines with J gene TRBJ1-5; D may be TRBD1 (5 bases). This CDR3 contains 16 residues. V shed 6 bases and J shed 3 bases, with 18 bases lying between them. Germline CDR1 reads MNHEY; CDR2 reads SVGEGT. This CDR3 reads CASSPFRGNYNQPQHF. The CDR3, as DNA: TGTGCCAGCAGCCCCTTCCGGGGCAACTACAATCAGCCCCAGCATTTT.

The V gene is TRBV5-1, the J gene TRBJ2-1, with TRBD2 as a possible D gene (6 bases). There are 14 residues in the CDR3. V lost 5 bases and J 9 bases, leaving 18 bases between the germline ends. Germline CDR1 SGHRS, CDR2 YFSETQ. DNA of the CDR3: TGCGCCAGCAGGCAAAATGGGGGGTCGAGTGAGCAGTTCTTC. Protein: CASRQNGGSSEQFF.

This clonotype appeared a few times. The rearrangement joins TRBV7-2 to TRBJ1-5; D not resolved. This CDR3 comprises 13 residues. Germline V gene data show CDR1 as SGHTA and CDR2 as FQGNSA. Trimming removed 7 bases from V and 0 bases from J, with 7 bases in between. Here the CDR3 reads CASTGYSNQPQHF. The CDR3 DNA follows: TGTGCCAGCACAGGTTATAGCAATCAGCCCCAGCATTTT.

This clonotype has ten or more counts. This sequence joins TRBV11-1 and TRBJ1-1; perhaps TRBD1 as D (5 bases). V was shortened by 6 bases and J by 4 bases, with 15 bases between the two germline ends. From germline, CDR1 is SGHAT and CDR2 FQDESV (reference sequence). This CDR3 comprises 14 residues. The CDR3 DNA is TGTGCCAGCAGTTTGTGGGGGAAGGCCACTGAAGCTTTCTTT. The encoded protein is CASSLWGKATEAFF.

This clonotype was seen a single time. J is TRBJ1-5 and V is TRBV18; D is unclear. Trimming shortened V by 2 bases and J by 0 bases, and 8 bases separated the two germline ends. CDR3 length: 15 residues. Germline-derived CDR1 and CDR2 are KGHSH and LQKENI. The CDR3 sequence: CASSPEGGSNQPQHF. The CDR3 region has the DNA TGTGCCAGCTCACCAGAGGGAGGTAGCAATCAGCCCCAGCATTTT.

The chain joins TRBV19 to TRBJ2-1; 7 bases map to TRBD1. The trim removed 0 bases at V and 0 bases at J, leaving 11 bases unmatched. CDR1 is LNHDA and CDR2 is SQIVND in the germline V gene (reference sequence). The CDR3 is made up of 19 amino acids. Written as DNA, the CDR3 is TGTGCCAGTAGTATAGAGGGACAGACACTTTACGCCTCCTACAATGAGCAGTTCTTC. This gives the protein CASSIEGQTLYASYNEQFF.

In its sample, this clonotype was seen many times. The chain couples TRBV6-2 or TRBV6-3 to TRBJ2-5; 7 bases are a match to TRBD2. The CDR3 is 14 amino acids. The germline V gene has CDR1 MNHEY and CDR2 SVGEGT. Trimming cost V 6 bases and J 0 bases; bases outside gene matches: 4. The CDR3, as DNA: TGTGCCAGCAGAGCGGGACGGTACCAAGAGACCCAGTACTTC. It is translated as CASRAGRYQETQYF.